Listed below are T cell receptor beta chains from one sample, sequenced in a study of follicular helper T cells after annual influenza vaccination. Sequencing used immunoSEQ multiplex PCR; TCRdb keeps in-frame clones, though not all of them. Among 9,500 or so clones listed, approximately 80% were seen once. Source: CXCR5- memory CD4+ T cells sorted from blood, taken 7 days after influenza vaccination. The origin of the receptors is an adult who received the influenza vaccine. Each CDR3 is given with its conserved first and last residue. The D gene is left open where the match is weak. The size of a clone is reported for some rows only, either as once, few or many, or as a class for expanded clones.

cdr3_length: 14; d_call: NA; clone_size: NA; j_call: TRBJ1-1; v_call: TRBV6-1; cdr3_nt: TGTGCCAGCCCTCGGGGCAGGGCGAACACTGAAGCTTTCTTT; cdr3_aa: CASPRGRANTEAFF
cdr3_length: 10; d_call: NA; clone_size: NA; j_call: TRBJ2-1; v_call: TRBV6-4; cdr3_nt: TGTGCCAGCCGGGACGGCGATGGGTTCTTC; cdr3_aa: CASRDGDGFF
cdr3_length: 14; d_call: TRBD1; clone_size: NA; j_call: TRBJ2-2; v_call: TRBV10-3; cdr3_nt: TGTGCCATCAGCCCGGGACAGGTCACCGGGGAGCTGTTTTTT; cdr3_aa: CAISPGQVTGELFF
cdr3_length: 15; d_call: TRBD1; clone_size: once; j_call: TRBJ1-2; v_call: TRBV7-8; cdr3_nt: TGTGCCAGCAGCTTACAAGGGACAGGGGACTATGGCTACACCTTC; cdr3_aa: CASSLQGTGDYGYTF
cdr3_length: 19; d_call: TRBD2; clone_size: NA; j_call: TRBJ2-1; v_call: TRBV18; cdr3_nt: TGTGCCAGCTCACCACCCCTAGCGGGAGGTCTCCGATTCCCAAATGAGCAGTTCTTC; cdr3_aa: CASSPPLAGGLRFPNEQFF
cdr3_length: 13; d_call: NA; clone_size: NA; j_call: TRBJ1-1; v_call: TRBV10-2; cdr3_nt: TGCGCCAGCAGACCCTCCTCAGGCACTGAAGCTTTCTTT; cdr3_aa: CASRPSSGTEAFF
cdr3_length: 15; d_call: NA; clone_size: NA; j_call: TRBJ1-1; v_call: TRBV18; cdr3_nt: TGTGCCAGCTCACAGACTAAAGACCCCAACACTGAAGCTTTCTTT; cdr3_aa: CASSQTKDPNTEAFF
cdr3_length: 12; d_call: TRBD1; clone_size: NA; j_call: TRBJ1-1; v_call: TRBV7-2; cdr3_nt: TGTGCCAGCAGCCGGGACAGGGAAGCAGCTTTCTTT; cdr3_aa: CASSRDREAAFF
cdr3_length: 15; d_call: TRBD1; clone_size: NA; j_call: TRBJ1-5; v_call: TRBV27; cdr3_nt: TGTGCCAGCAGTTTCAGGGGGACGGGCAATCAGCCCCAGCATTTT; cdr3_aa: CASSFRGTGNQPQHF
cdr3_length: 16; d_call: TRBD2; clone_size: NA; j_call: TRBJ2-1; v_call: TRBV7-2; cdr3_nt: TGTGCCAGCAGCGGACTAGCGGGAAGCTCCTACAATGAGCAGTTCTTC; cdr3_aa: CASSGLAGSSYNEQFF
cdr3_length: 13; d_call: NA; clone_size: NA; j_call: TRBJ2-7; v_call: TRBV6-5; cdr3_nt: TGTGCCAGCAGAAGGGCCCTGGGGGGCGAGCAGTACTTC; cdr3_aa: CASRRALGGEQYF
cdr3_length: 12; d_call: NA; clone_size: once; j_call: TRBJ2-7; v_call: TRBV28; cdr3_nt: TGTGCCAGCAGAAAAGACAGCTACGAGCAGTACTTC; cdr3_aa: CASRKDSYEQYF
cdr3_length: 16; d_call: NA; clone_size: NA; j_call: TRBJ1-5; v_call: TRBV7-2; cdr3_nt: TGTGCCAGCAGCTTAGAGGAGGGTCGGGGCAATCAGCCCCAGCATTTT; cdr3_aa: CASSLEEGRGNQPQHF
cdr3_length: 12; d_call: NA; clone_size: NA; j_call: TRBJ1-2; v_call: TRBV9; cdr3_nt: TGTGCCAGCAGCCCCGTATGGGAAGGCTACACCTTC; cdr3_aa: CASSPVWEGYTF
cdr3_length: 15; d_call: TRBD1; clone_size: NA; j_call: TRBJ1-6; v_call: TRBV4-3; cdr3_nt: TGCGCCAGCAGCCAAGAAGGACAGGGCCTATCACCCCTCCACTTT; cdr3_aa: CASSQEGQGLSPLHF
cdr3_length: 13; d_call: NA; clone_size: NA; j_call: TRBJ2-1; v_call: TRBV12-5; cdr3_nt: TGTGCTAGTGGTTTGGCCCCGCAGCCCTCCCTGTTCTTC; cdr3_aa: CASGLAPQPSLFF
cdr3_length: 14; d_call: NA; clone_size: few; j_call: TRBJ1-5; v_call: TRBV28; cdr3_nt: TGTGCCAGCAGCCCACGGGACCTTGGGGGGCCCCAGCATTTT; cdr3_aa: CASSPRDLGGPQHF
cdr3_length: 14; d_call: NA; clone_size: NA; j_call: TRBJ1-6; v_call: TRBV6-6; cdr3_nt: TGTGCCAGCAGTTATCATACTCGGGATTCACCCCTCCACTTT; cdr3_aa: CASSYHTRDSPLHF
cdr3_length: 17; d_call: TRBD2; clone_size: NA; j_call: TRBJ2-2; v_call: TRBV10-2; cdr3_nt: TGCGCCAGCAGTGCTGTAGCGGGAGGGCCGGGCACCGGGGAGCTGTTTTTT; cdr3_aa: CASSAVAGGPGTGELFF
cdr3_length: 18; d_call: TRBD1; clone_size: NA; j_call: TRBJ1-3; v_call: TRBV19; cdr3_nt: TGTGCCAGTAGCGCCCGGGGACAGGGCCTCTTCTCTGGAAACACCATATATTTT; cdr3_aa: CASSARGQGLFSGNTIYF
cdr3_length: 16; d_call: NA; clone_size: NA; j_call: TRBJ1-4; v_call: TRBV7-9; cdr3_nt: TGTGCCAGCAGCCGAGATATAACTATGATAAATGAAAAACTGTTTTTT; cdr3_aa: CASSRDITMINEKLFF
cdr3_length: 13; d_call: TRBD1; clone_size: NA; j_call: TRBJ2-7; v_call: TRBV19; cdr3_nt: TGTGCCAGTAGCATCTCCCAGGGGGTAGAGCAGTACTTC; cdr3_aa: CASSISQGVEQYF
cdr3_length: 17; d_call: NA; clone_size: NA; j_call: TRBJ1-2; v_call: TRBV5-1; cdr3_nt: TGCGCCAGCAGCTTGGCGGGCAGGGCCCCCAATAACTATGGCTACACCTTC; cdr3_aa: CASSLAGRAPNNYGYTF
cdr3_length: 15; d_call: TRBD1; clone_size: NA; j_call: TRBJ2-7; v_call: TRBV6-5; cdr3_nt: TGTGCCAGCAGTTCCCGGGACAGTGCCACCTACGAGCAGTACTTC; cdr3_aa: CASSSRDSATYEQYF
cdr3_length: 14; d_call: TRBD1; clone_size: NA; j_call: TRBJ1-2; v_call: TRBV2; cdr3_nt: TGTGCCAGCATATCGACAGGGGGGGACTATGGCTACACCTTC; cdr3_aa: CASISTGGDYGYTF
cdr3_length: 16; d_call: NA; clone_size: NA; j_call: TRBJ2-1; v_call: TRBV4-3; cdr3_nt: TGCGCCAGCAGCCAAGAGGTTCTGCAGCCTTACAATGAGCAGTTCTTC; cdr3_aa: CASSQEVLQPYNEQFF
cdr3_length: 13; d_call: TRBD2; clone_size: NA; j_call: TRBJ2-5; v_call: TRBV6-6; cdr3_nt: TGTGCCAGCACCCCGGGGGGAGAGAAGACCCAGTACTTC; cdr3_aa: CASTPGGEKTQYF
cdr3_length: 16; d_call: TRBD2; clone_size: NA; j_call: TRBJ2-3; v_call: TRBV11-3; cdr3_nt: TGTGCCAGCAGCCGCGGGACTAGCGGGAGGTCAGATACGCAGTATTTT; cdr3_aa: CASSRGTSGRSDTQYF
cdr3_length: 15; d_call: TRBD2; clone_size: once; j_call: TRBJ2-1; v_call: TRBV5-1; cdr3_nt: TGCGCCAGCAGCTTGGCGGCTAGCGGATACAATGAGCAGTTCTTC; cdr3_aa: CASSLAASGYNEQFF
cdr3_length: 13; d_call: NA; clone_size: NA; j_call: TRBJ1-4; v_call: TRBV28; cdr3_nt: TGTGCCAGCAGTTCTTTCCGGTTTGGAAAACTGTTTTTT; cdr3_aa: CASSSFRFGKLFF
cdr3_length: 13; d_call: TRBD2; clone_size: NA; j_call: TRBJ2-1; v_call: TRBV5-1; cdr3_nt: TGCGCCAGCGGGACTAGCGGGAGCGGTGAGCAGTTCTTC; cdr3_aa: CASGTSGSGEQFF
cdr3_length: 14; d_call: TRBD1; clone_size: NA; j_call: TRBJ2-7; v_call: TRBV19; cdr3_nt: TGTGCCAGTAGTATCGGACAGGCAGGTTCCGAGCAGTACTTC; cdr3_aa: CASSIGQAGSEQYF
cdr3_length: 16; d_call: TRBD1; clone_size: NA; j_call: TRBJ1-1; v_call: TRBV5-1; cdr3_nt: TGCGCCAGCAGCTTTGTCTCGGGACAGGGGGGCACTGAAGCTTTCTTT; cdr3_aa: CASSFVSGQGGTEAFF
cdr3_length: 15; d_call: TRBD2; clone_size: NA; j_call: TRBJ2-1; v_call: TRBV27; cdr3_nt: TGTGCCAGCAGTTTAAGGGCTAGCGGGAGGGGGGAGCAGTTCTTC; cdr3_aa: CASSLRASGRGEQFF
cdr3_length: 13; d_call: NA; clone_size: NA; j_call: TRBJ2-5; v_call: TRBV7-9; cdr3_nt: TGTGCCAGCAGATGGGACATACAAGAGACCCAGTACTTC; cdr3_aa: CASRWDIQETQYF
cdr3_length: 16; d_call: TRBD2; clone_size: NA; j_call: TRBJ2-1; v_call: TRBV19; cdr3_nt: TGTGCCAGTAGTATAGGGACTAGCGTGATCTACAATGAGCAGTTCTTC; cdr3_aa: CASSIGTSVIYNEQFF
cdr3_length: 14; d_call: NA; clone_size: NA; j_call: TRBJ1-6; v_call: TRBV6-1; cdr3_nt: TGTGCCAGCAGCTCCAGGGGCCTGAATTCACCCCTCCACTTT; cdr3_aa: CASSSRGLNSPLHF
cdr3_length: 17; d_call: NA; clone_size: NA; j_call: TRBJ2-2; v_call: TRBV7-6; cdr3_nt: TGTGCCAGCAGCTTATGGCCCGCGACGGAGAACACCGGGGAGCTGTTTTTT; cdr3_aa: CASSLWPATENTGELFF
cdr3_length: 13; d_call: NA; clone_size: NA; j_call: TRBJ2-2; v_call: TRBV19; cdr3_nt: TGTGCCAGTAGTATCGGGGTGACCGGGGAGCTGTTTTTT; cdr3_aa: CASSIGVTGELFF
cdr3_length: 13; d_call: NA; clone_size: NA; j_call: TRBJ2-7; v_call: TRBV5-6; cdr3_nt: TGTGCCAGCAGCCGCCCAGATGGGGGGGAGCAGTACTTC; cdr3_aa: CASSRPDGGEQYF
cdr3_length: 14; d_call: NA; clone_size: few; j_call: TRBJ1-5; v_call: TRBV19; cdr3_nt: TGTGCCAGTAGTATTTTAACAGATAATCAGCCCCAGCATTTT; cdr3_aa: CASSILTDNQPQHF
cdr3_length: 13; d_call: NA; clone_size: NA; j_call: TRBJ1-1; v_call: TRBV7-2; cdr3_nt: TGTGCCAGCAGCTCCTACCCCCCGGCTGAAGCTTTCTTT; cdr3_aa: CASSSYPPAEAFF
cdr3_length: 14; d_call: TRBD2; clone_size: NA; j_call: TRBJ2-1; v_call: TRBV5-1; cdr3_nt: TGCGCCAGCGCCGGGACTAGCTCATCCAATGAGCAGTTCTTC; cdr3_aa: CASAGTSSSNEQFF
cdr3_length: 12; d_call: TRBD1; clone_size: NA; j_call: TRBJ1-2; v_call: TRBV5-4; cdr3_nt: TGTGCCAGCAGCTTTGACAGGGGTGGCTACACCTTC; cdr3_aa: CASSFDRGGYTF
cdr3_length: 12; d_call: NA; clone_size: NA; j_call: TRBJ2-2; v_call: TRBV28; cdr3_nt: TGTGCCAGCAGTTTCAGTACCGGGGAGCTGTTTTTT; cdr3_aa: CASSFSTGELFF
cdr3_length: 16; d_call: TRBD1; clone_size: NA; j_call: TRBJ2-5; v_call: TRBV7-2; cdr3_nt: TGTGCCAGCAGCCCCCGACGGGGACAGGGAGGAGAGACCCAGTACTTC; cdr3_aa: CASSPRRGQGGETQYF
cdr3_length: 14; d_call: NA; clone_size: NA; j_call: TRBJ2-7; v_call: TRBV2; cdr3_nt: TGTGCCAGCAGTGTAGAGGTCAGCTCCTACGAGCAGTACTTC; cdr3_aa: CASSVEVSSYEQYF
cdr3_length: 14; d_call: TRBD2; clone_size: NA; j_call: TRBJ2-3; v_call: TRBV30; cdr3_nt: TGTGCCTGGAGTAGAGGACTAGCGACAGATACGCAGTATTTT; cdr3_aa: CAWSRGLATDTQYF
cdr3_length: 14; d_call: NA; clone_size: NA; j_call: TRBJ1-2; v_call: TRBV28; cdr3_nt: TGTGCCAGCAGTCCCCCTTTGGGGAACTATGGCTACACCTTC; cdr3_aa: CASSPPLGNYGYTF
cdr3_length: 14; d_call: TRBD2; clone_size: NA; j_call: TRBJ2-5; v_call: TRBV7-6; cdr3_nt: TGTGCCAGCAGCTTAGTGGGGGGGGTAGAGACCCAGTACTTC; cdr3_aa: CASSLVGGVETQYF
cdr3_length: 14; d_call: TRBD1; clone_size: NA; j_call: TRBJ2-3; v_call: TRBV7-6; cdr3_nt: TGTGCCAGCAGCTTCATCCAGGGGGACGATACGCAGTATTTT; cdr3_aa: CASSFIQGDDTQYF
cdr3_length: 14; d_call: NA; clone_size: NA; j_call: TRBJ1-1; v_call: TRBV4-3; cdr3_nt: TGCGCCAGCAGCCTCAGGGTCGAGGACACTGAAGCTTTCTTT; cdr3_aa: CASSLRVEDTEAFF
cdr3_length: 14; d_call: TRBD2; clone_size: NA; j_call: TRBJ2-7; v_call: TRBV6-1; cdr3_nt: TGTGCCAGCTCTCTAGCGGGAGATTCCTACGAGCAGTACTTC; cdr3_aa: CASSLAGDSYEQYF
cdr3_length: 18; d_call: TRBD2; clone_size: NA; j_call: TRBJ2-1; v_call: TRBV10-3; cdr3_nt: TGTGCCATCAGTGATTCTAGCGGGGTTTTTGGGTCCTACAATGAGCAGTTCTTC; cdr3_aa: CAISDSSGVFGSYNEQFF
cdr3_length: 15; d_call: TRBD1; clone_size: NA; j_call: TRBJ1-2; v_call: TRBV6-5; cdr3_nt: TGTGCCAGCAGTCAAACAGGGACAGGGGAGTTGAGCTACACCTTC; cdr3_aa: CASSQTGTGELSYTF